Each of the 9 T cell receptor beta chains below was sequenced from the same sample in a study of response to subunit inactivated influenza vaccine. Each CDR3 protein gets one entry after TCRdb re-called the RT-PCR reads with MiXCR. The sample lists around 300,000 distinct CDR3 sequences, approximately 23% occurring once. Sequencing was performed on PBMCs from blood, taken about 20 months after vaccination. The receptors stem from a man between 50 and 70 years old who received an inactivated influenza vaccine.

This clonotype was observed a handful of times. V is TRBV7-3 and J is TRBJ2-3; D perhaps matches TRBD2 (5 bases). There are 15 residues in the CDR3. Trimming removed 3 bases at V and 4 bases at J, with 14 bases between. Germline V gene lookup returns CDR1 SGHTA and CDR2 FQGTGA. CDR3 sequence reads: CASSFRGTAADTQYF. CDR3 bases: TGTGCCAGCAGCTTTCGGGGAACAGCAGCAGATACGCAGTATTTT.

This clonotype was seen at least ten times. The rearrangement joins TRBV20-1 to TRBJ1-2; 8 bases match TRBD1. Germline-derived CDR1 and CDR2 are DFQATT and SNEGSKA (reference sequence). V trimming: 2 bases; J trimming: 4 bases; junction bases outside the gene matches: 0. This CDR3 region has 12 residues. This CDR3 is CSARQGAYGYTF. The DNA of the CDR3 is TGCAGTGCTAGACAGGGGGCCTATGGCTACACCTTC.

This clonotype was found many times. The genes are TRBV11-2 and TRBJ1-4; D is possibly TRBD1 (5 bases). Trimming cost V 5 bases and J 5 bases, with 15 bases left between them. CDR1 is SGHAT and CDR2 is FQNNGV in the germline V gene. The length of the CDR3 is 15 residues. CDR3 sequence reads: CASSLTGTRNEKLFF. The DNA for the CDR3 is TGTGCCAGCAGCCTCACCGGGACCAGAAATGAAAAACTGTTTTTT.

This clonotype was recorded many times. The chain joins TRBV10-3 to TRBJ1-2; no reliable D call. This CDR3 has 14 residues. V dropped 5 bases and J dropped 2 bases, with 12 bases sitting between them. The germline CDR1 and CDR2 sequences are ENHRY and SYGVKD. CDR3 residues: CAISLDGENYGYTF. The DNA for the CDR3 is TGTGCCATCAGTCTCGACGGGGAAAACTATGGCTACACCTTC.

This clonotype was detected only a few times. V and J are TRBV11-2 and TRBJ1-3, with D possibly being TRBD1 (5 bases). Germline values: CDR1 SGHAT, CDR2 FQNNGV. The CDR3 contains 14 residues. Trimming pared 5 bases from V and 4 bases from J, leaving 12 bases between. This CDR3 is CASSPRDGGNTIYF. Here the CDR3 DNA reads TGTGCCAGCAGCCCCCGGGACGGCGGAAACACCATATATTTT. The full variable domain, its missing parts supplied by reference TRBV11-2 and TRBJ1-3, is EAGVAQSPRYKIIEKRQSVAFWCNPISGHATLYWYQQILGQGPKLLIQFQNNGVVDDSQLPKDRFSAERLKGVDSTLKIQPAKLEDSAVYLCASSPRDGGNTIYFGEGSWLTVV.

This chain connects TRBV6-1 to TRBJ2-2; 16 bases are shared with TRBD2. V lost 5 bases and J lost 3; bases outside the gene matches: 9. This CDR3 comprises 19 residues. Germline CDR1 reads MNHNS; CDR2 reads SASEGT. This CDR3 reads CASSKGLAGGNHDTGELFF. The CDR3 coding sequence is TGTGCCAGCAGTAAGGGACTAGCGGGGGGGAATCACGACACCGGGGAGCTGTTTTTT.

The J gene is TRBJ1-5, the V gene TRBV4-2; D is ambiguous. The CDR3 is made up of 15 amino acids. The germline CDR1 and CDR2 sequences are LGHNA and YNFKEQ. The V gene lost 0 bases and the J gene lost 3 bases, with 9 bases spanning the gap. The chain's CDR3 is CASSQDGQPNQPQHF. The DNA of the CDR3 is TGTGCCAGCAGCCAAGATGGGCAGCCCAATCAGCCCCAGCATTTT.

The chain carries TRBV9 and TRBJ1-1, with 8 positions matching TRBD1. The CDR3 has 16 residues. The germline CDR1 and CDR2 sequences are SGDLS and YYNGEE. V gave up 4 bases and J gave up 4 bases; unmatched junction bases: 12. CDR3 in DNA: TGTGCCAGCAGCCCCTGGACAGGGACGCAGGTCACTGAAGCTTTCTTT. Its protein product is CASSPWTGTQVTEAFF. Combining the CDR3 with reference TRBV9 and TRBJ1-1 gives the whole variable domain DSGVTQTPKHLITATGQRVTLRCSPRSGDLSVYWYQQSLDQGLQFLIQYYNGEERAKGNILERFSAQQFPDLHSELNLSSLELGDSALYFCASSPWTGTQVTEAFFGQGTRLTVV.

The CDR3 loop is CASSLSPGDGSPLHF. In DNA, the CDR3 is TGCGCCAGCAGCTTGAGTCCCGGAGATGGATCACCCCTCCACTTT. The chain joins TRBV5-1 to TRBJ1-6; D is unclear. The CDR3 consists of 15 residues. The V end was cut by 1 base, the J end by 10 bases, with 15 bases between. The germline V gene encodes CDR1 SGHRS and CDR2 YFSETQ.